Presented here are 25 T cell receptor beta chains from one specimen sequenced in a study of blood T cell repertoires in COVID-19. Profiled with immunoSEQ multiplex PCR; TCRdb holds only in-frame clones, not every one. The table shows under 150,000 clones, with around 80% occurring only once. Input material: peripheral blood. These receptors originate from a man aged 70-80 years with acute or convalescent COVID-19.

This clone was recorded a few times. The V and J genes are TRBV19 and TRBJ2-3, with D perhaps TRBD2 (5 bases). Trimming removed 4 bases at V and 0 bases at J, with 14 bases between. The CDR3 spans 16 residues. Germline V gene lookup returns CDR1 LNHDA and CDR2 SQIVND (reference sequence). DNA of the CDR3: TGTGCCAGTAGTACCGGGGTTACTCCTAGCACAGATACGCAGTATTTT. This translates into CASSTGVTPSTDTQYF.

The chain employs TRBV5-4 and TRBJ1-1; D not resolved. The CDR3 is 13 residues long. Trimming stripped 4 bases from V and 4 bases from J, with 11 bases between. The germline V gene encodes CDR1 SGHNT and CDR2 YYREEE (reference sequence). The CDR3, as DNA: TGTGCCAGCAGCCCCTCCCCCAGCACTGAAGCTTTCTTT. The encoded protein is CASSPSPSTEAFF. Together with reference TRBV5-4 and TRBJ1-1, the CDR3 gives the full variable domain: ETGVTQSPTHLIKTRGQQVTLRCSSQSGHNTVSWYQQALGQGPQFIFQYYREEENGRGNFPPRFSGLQFPNYSSELNVNALELDDSALYLCASSPSPSTEAFFGQGTRLTVV.

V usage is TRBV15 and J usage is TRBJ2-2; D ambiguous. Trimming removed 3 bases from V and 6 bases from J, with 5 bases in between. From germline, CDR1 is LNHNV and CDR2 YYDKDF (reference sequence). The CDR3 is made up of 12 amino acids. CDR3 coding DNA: TGTGCCACCAGCAGGGCAGCCGGGGAGCTGTTTTTT. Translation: CATSRAAGELFF.

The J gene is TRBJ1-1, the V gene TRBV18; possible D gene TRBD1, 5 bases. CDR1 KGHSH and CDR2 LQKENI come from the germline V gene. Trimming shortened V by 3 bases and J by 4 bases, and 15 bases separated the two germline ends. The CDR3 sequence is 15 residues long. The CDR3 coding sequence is TGTGCCAGCTCACCCAACAGGCAGGCGCCCACTGAAGCTTTCTTT. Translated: CASSPNRQAPTEAFF.

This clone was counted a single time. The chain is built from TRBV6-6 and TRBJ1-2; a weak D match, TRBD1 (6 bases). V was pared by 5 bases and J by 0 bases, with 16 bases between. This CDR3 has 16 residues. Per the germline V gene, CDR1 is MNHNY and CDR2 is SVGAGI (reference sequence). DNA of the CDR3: TGTGCCAGCAGTCGACGGACAGATACAACTAACTATGGCTACACCTTC. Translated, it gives CASSRRTDTTNYGYTF.

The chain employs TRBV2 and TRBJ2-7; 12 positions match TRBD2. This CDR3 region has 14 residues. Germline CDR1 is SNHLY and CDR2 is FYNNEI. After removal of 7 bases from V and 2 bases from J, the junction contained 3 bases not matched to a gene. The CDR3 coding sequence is TGTGCCAGCAAGACTAGCGGGAGTGCCTACGAGCAGTACTTC. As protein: CASKTSGSAYEQYF.

CDR3 sequence: CSVGGGPGNTIYF. The CDR3 DNA reads as TGCAGCGTTGGAGGGGGCCCTGGAAACACCATATATTTT. The chain has TRBV29-1 and TRBJ1-3, with TRBD1 matching 7 bases. The CDR3 is 13 amino acids. V shed 4 bases, J shed 2 bases, and the junction held 2 bases outside the gene matches. Per the germline V gene, CDR1 is SQVTM and CDR2 is ANQGSEA. Full variable domain (rest looked up from reference TRBV29-1 and TRBJ1-3): SAVISQKPSRDICQRGTSLTIQCQVDSQVTMMFWYRQQPGQSLTLIATANQGSEATYESGFVIDKFPISRPNLTFSTLTVSNMSPEDSSIYLCSVGGGPGNTIYFGEGSWLTVV.

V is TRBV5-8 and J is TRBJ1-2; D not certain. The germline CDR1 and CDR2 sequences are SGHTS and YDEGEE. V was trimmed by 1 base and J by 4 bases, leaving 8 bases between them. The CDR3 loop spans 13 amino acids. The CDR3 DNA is TGTGCCAGCAGCTTGCGGGTTGGCTATGGCTACACCTTC. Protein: CASSLRVGYGYTF.

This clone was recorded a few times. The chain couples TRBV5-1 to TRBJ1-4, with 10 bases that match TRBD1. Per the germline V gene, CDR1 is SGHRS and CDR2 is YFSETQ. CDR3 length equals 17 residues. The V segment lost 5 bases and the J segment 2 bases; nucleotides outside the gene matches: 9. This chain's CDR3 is CASRTGGELSTNEKLFF. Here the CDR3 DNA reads TGCGCCAGCAGGACAGGGGGCGAATTAAGCACTAATGAAAAACTGTTTTTT. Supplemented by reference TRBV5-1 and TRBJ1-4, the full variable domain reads KAGVTQTPRYLIKTRGQQVTLSCSPISGHRSVSWYQQTPGQGLQFLFEYFSETQRNKGNFPGRFSGRQFSNSRSEMNVSTLELGDSALYLCASRTGGELSTNEKLFFGSGTQLSVL.

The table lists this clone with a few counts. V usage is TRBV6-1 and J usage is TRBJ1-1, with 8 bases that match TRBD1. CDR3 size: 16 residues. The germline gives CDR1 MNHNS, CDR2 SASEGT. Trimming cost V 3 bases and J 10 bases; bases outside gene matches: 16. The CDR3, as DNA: TGTGCCAGCAGTGATACCGGACAGGGAACAACATGGGGAGCTTTCTTT. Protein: CASSDTGQGTTWGAFF.

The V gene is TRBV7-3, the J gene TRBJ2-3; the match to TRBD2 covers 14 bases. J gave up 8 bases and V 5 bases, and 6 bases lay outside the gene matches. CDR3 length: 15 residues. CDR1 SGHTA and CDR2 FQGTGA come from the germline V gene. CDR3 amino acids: CASSPTSGGAGTQYF. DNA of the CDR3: TGTGCCAGCAGCCCGACTAGCGGGGGGGCTGGTACGCAGTATTTT.

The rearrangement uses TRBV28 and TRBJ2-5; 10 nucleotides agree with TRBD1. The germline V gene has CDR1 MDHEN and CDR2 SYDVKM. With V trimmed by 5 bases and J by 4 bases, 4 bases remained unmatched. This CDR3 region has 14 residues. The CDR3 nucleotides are TGTGCCAGCAGTCGACAGGGGGCGGCAGAGACCCAGTACTTC. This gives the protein CASSRQGAAETQYF. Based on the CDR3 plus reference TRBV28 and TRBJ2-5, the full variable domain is DVKVTQSSRYLVKRTGEKVFLECVQDMDHENMFWYRQDPGLGLRLIYFSYDVKMKEKGDIPEGYSVSREKKERFSLILESASTNQTSMYLCASSRQGAAETQYFGPGTRLLVL.

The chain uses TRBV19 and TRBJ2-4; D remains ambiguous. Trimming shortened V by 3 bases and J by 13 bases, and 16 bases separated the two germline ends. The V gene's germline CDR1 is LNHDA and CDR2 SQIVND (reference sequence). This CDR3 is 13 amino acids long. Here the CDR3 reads CASSISAAPHQYF. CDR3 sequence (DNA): TGTGCCAGTAGTATTTCGGCGGCCCCACACCAGTACTTC.

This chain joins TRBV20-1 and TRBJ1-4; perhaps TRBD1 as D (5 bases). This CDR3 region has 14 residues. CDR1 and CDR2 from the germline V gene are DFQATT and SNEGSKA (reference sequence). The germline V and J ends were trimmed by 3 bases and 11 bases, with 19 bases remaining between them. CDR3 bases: TGCAGTGCTAGTCAGGCCCGGGGGGTTCGGAAACTGTTTTTT. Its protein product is CSASQARGVRKLFF.

In DNA form, the CDR3 reads TGTGCCAGCAGCCAGCCAGGGGGGTCGACTGAAGCTTTCTTT. It is translated as CASSQPGGSTEAFF. The rearrangement uses TRBV3-1 (or the pseudogene TRBV3-2) and TRBJ1-1; TRBD1 matches at 7 bases. The CDR3 length is 14 residues. Per the germline V gene, CDR1 is LGHDT and CDR2 is YNNKEL (reference sequence). V was clipped by 3 bases and J by 5 bases; unmatched bases: 6.

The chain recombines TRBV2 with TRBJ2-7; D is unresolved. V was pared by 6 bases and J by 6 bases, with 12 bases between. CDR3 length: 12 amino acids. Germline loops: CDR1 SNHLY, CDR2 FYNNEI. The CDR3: CASSALAREQYF. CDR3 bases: TGTGCCAGCAGCGCCCTGGCCCGCGAGCAGTACTTC.

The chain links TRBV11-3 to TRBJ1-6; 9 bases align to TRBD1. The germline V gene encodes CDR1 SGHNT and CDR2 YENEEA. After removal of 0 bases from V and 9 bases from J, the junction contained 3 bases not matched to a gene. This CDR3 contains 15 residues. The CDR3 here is CASSLDGQGTSPLHF. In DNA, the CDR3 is TGTGCCAGCAGCTTAGATGGACAGGGGACTTCACCCCTCCACTTT.

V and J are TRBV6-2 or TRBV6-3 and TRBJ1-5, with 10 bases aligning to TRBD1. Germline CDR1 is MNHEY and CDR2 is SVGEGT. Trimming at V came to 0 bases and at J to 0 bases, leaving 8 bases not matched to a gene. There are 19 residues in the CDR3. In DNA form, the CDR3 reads TGTGCCAGCAGTTACTCGATCGGGACAGGGGTCCATAGCAATCAGCCCCAGCATTTT. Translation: CASSYSIGTGVHSNQPQHF.

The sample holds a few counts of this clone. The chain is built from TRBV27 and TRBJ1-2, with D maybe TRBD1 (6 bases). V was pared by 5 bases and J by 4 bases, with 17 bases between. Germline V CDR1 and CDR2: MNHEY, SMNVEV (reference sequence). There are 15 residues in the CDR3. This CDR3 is CASSPLGGLVYGYTF. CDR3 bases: TGTGCCAGCAGTCCACTCGGGGGGCTAGTCTATGGCTACACCTTC.

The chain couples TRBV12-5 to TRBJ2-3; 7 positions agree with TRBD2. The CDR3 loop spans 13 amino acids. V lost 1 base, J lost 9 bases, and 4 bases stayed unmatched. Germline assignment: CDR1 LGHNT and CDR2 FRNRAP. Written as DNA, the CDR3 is TGTGCTAGTGGTTTGGGGGACGGGGGGACGCAGTATTTT. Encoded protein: CASGLGDGGTQYF. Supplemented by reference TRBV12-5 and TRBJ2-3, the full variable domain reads DARVTQTPRHKVTEMGQEVTMRCQPILGHNTVFWYRQTMMQGLELLAYFRNRAPLDDSGMPKDRFSAEMPDATLATLKIQPSEPRDSAVYFCASGLGDGGTQYFGPGTRLTVL.

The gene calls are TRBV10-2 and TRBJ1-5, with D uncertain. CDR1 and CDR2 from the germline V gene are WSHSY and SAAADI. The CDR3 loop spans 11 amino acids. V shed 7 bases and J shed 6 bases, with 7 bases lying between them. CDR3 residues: CASTGIQPQHF. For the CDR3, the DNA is TGCGCCAGCACCGGGATTCAGCCCCAGCATTTT.

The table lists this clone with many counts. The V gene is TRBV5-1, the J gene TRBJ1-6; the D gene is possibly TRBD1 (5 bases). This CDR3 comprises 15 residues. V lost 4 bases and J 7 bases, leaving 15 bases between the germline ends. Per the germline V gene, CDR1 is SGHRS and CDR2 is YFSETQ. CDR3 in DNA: TGCGCCAGCAGCCTGGATGGGGACTCGAATTCACCCCTCCACTTT. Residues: CASSLDGDSNSPLHF. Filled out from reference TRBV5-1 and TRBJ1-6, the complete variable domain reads KAGVTQTPRYLIKTRGQQVTLSCSPISGHRSVSWYQQTPGQGLQFLFEYFSETQRNKGNFPGRFSGRQFSNSRSEMNVSTLELGDSALYLCASSLDGDSNSPLHFGNGTRLTVT.

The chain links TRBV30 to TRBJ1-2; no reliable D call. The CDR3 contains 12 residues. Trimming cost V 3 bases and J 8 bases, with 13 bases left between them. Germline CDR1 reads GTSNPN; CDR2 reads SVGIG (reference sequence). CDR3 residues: CAWRNPAEGYTF. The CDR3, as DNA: TGTGCCTGGAGGAACCCCGCGGAGGGCTACACCTTC.

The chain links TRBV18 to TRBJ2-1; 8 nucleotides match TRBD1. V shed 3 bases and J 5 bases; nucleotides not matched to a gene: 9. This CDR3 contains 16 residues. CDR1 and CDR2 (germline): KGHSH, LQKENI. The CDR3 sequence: CASSPLGQGYDNEQFF. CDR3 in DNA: TGTGCCAGCTCACCCCTTGGACAGGGTTATGACAATGAGCAGTTCTTC.

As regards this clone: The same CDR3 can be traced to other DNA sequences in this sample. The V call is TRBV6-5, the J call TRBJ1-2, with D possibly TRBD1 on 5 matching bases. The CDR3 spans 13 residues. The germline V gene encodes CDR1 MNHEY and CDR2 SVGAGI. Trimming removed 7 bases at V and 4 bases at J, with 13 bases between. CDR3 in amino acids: CASKRDSLYGYTF. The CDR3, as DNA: TGTGCCAGCAAACGGGACTCACTCTATGGCTACACCTTC.